The subject of this entry is one T cell receptor beta chain. Study processing details: Amplified reference gene primers provided the basis for estimating nucleated cell counts. Data came from immunoSEQ multiplex PCR; TCRdb stores just in-frame clones and leaves some out. V and J calls and clone size are those listed in that table; D and trimming were worked out from the DNA. Here the sample spans around 84,000 clones, around four fifths being singletons. Germline lookup yields CDR1 LNHDA and CDR2 SQIVND (reference sequence). Trimming pared 2 bases from V and 4 bases from J, leaving 11 bases between. The CDR3 length is 14 residues. The data derive from a study of blood T cell repertoires in COVID-19. Study information: Sample material is recorded as cDNA or gDNA derived from T cells, B-cell-depleted T cells, or PBMCs.

The receptor comes from a man older than 75 with active or convalescent COVID-19. The chain links TRBV19 to TRBJ1-1; D perhaps matches TRBD1 (5 bases). Sequences were obtained from peripheral blood. The CDR3 is CASSIQGGATEAFF. In nucleotides, the CDR3 is TGTGCCAGTAGTATACAGGGTGGGGCCACTGAAGCTTTCTTT.